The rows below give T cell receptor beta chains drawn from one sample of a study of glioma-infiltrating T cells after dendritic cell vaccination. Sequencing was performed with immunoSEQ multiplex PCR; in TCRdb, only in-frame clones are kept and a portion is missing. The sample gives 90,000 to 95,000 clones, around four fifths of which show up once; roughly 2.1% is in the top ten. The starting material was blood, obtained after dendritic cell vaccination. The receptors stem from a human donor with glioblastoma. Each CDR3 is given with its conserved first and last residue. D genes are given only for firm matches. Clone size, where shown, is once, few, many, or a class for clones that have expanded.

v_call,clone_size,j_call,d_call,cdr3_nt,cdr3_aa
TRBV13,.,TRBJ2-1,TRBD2,TGTGCCAGCAGCTCGACTAGCGGGGGGGCCATTGGGAATGAGCAGTTCTTC,CASSSTSGGAIGNEQFF
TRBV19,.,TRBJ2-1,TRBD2,TGTGCCAGTAGGACCGGGACTAGCGGGTACAATGAGCAGTTCTTC,CASRTGTSGYNEQFF
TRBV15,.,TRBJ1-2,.,TGTGCCACCAGCAGGCCGCAGGACGCCGCGGGCGCTGCCTATGGCTACACCTTC,CATSRPQDAAGAAYGYTF
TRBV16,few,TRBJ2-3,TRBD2,TGTGCCAGCAGTGCCCCGGCGGGAGGGGAGGATACGCAGTATTTT,CASSAPAGGEDTQYF
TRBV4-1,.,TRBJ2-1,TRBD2,TGCGCCAGCAGATACCGATTAGCGGGAGAGTACAATGAGCAGTTCTTC,CASRYRLAGEYNEQFF
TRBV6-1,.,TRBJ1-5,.,TGTGCCAGCAGTGAAGATAGGGGGAAGGGGCAGCCCCAGCATTTT,CASSEDRGKGQPQHF
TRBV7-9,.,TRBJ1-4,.,TGTGCCAGCACCTTAGCCACAACTAATGAAAAACTGTTTTTT,CASTLATTNEKLFF
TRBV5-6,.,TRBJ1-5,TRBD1,TGTGCCAGCAGTTCATTTACAGGGGAACACCAGCCCCAGCATTTT,CASSSFTGEHQPQHF
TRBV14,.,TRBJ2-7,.,TGTGCCAGCAGCCCCGTCGGGAAATTATCCTCCTACGAGCAGTACTTC,CASSPVGKLSSYEQYF
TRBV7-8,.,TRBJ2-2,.,TGTGCCAGCAGCTCTGTGAACACCGGGGAGCTGTTTTTT,CASSSVNTGELFF
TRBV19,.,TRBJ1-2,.,TGTGCCACTAACCGGGATCCGAACTATGGCTACACCTTC,CATNRDPNYGYTF
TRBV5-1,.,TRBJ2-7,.,TGCGCCAGCAGCACAGCACAGTTGGTCCGGCAGTACTTC,CASSTAQLVRQYF
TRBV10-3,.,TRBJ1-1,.,TGTGCCATCAGTGAGGCGCCAGGGGTCGGGACTGAAGCTTTCTTT,CAISEAPGVGTEAFF
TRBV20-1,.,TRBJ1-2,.,TGCAGTGCTATACGACAGTATGGCTACACCTTC,CSAIRQYGYTF
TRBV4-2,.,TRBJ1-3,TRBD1,TGTGCCAGCAGCTCTGGACAGGGAGACACCATATATTTT,CASSSGQGDTIYF
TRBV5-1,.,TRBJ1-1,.,TGCGCCAGCAGCACCGGACAGCAAGTAAGATTTTCCACTGAAGCTTTCTTT,CASSTGQQVRFSTEAFF
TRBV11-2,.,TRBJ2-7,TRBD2,TGTGCCAGCAGCTCCCTAGCGGGGGCCCGAACGATTTACGAGCAGTACTTC,CASSSLAGARTIYEQYF
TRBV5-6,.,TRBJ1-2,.,TGTGCCAGCAGCCGAAACAGAGCCGAACTCCTAAACTATGGCTACACCTTC,CASSRNRAELLNYGYTF
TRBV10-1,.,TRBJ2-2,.,TGCGCCAGCAGTGAGTCGGGCAGGGCAGGGACCGGGGAGCTGTTTTTT,CASSESGRAGTGELFF
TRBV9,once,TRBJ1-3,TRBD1,TGTGCCAGCAGCGTAGAGGGACAGCTTGGAAACACCATATATTTT,CASSVEGQLGNTIYF
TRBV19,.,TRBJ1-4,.,TGTGCCACCCGACAGGATCTAAATGAAAAACTGTTTTTT,CATRQDLNEKLFF
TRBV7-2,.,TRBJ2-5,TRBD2,TGTGCCAGCAGCTTAGGGGTCGGCGGGGGGGTAGAGACCCAGTACTTC,CASSLGVGGGVETQYF
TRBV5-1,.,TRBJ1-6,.,TGCGCCAGCAGCTTGGCCGTCAGTTCGTCACCCCTCCACTTT,CASSLAVSSSPLHF
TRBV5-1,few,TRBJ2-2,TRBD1,TGCGCCAGCAGCCTGACAGGGGGCGACACCGGGGAGCTGTTTTTT,CASSLTGGDTGELFF
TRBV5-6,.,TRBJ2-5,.,TGTGCCAGCAGCTTGGGGGCAGGGTTAGGGGAGACCCAGTACTTC,CASSLGAGLGETQYF
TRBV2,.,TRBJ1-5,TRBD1,TGTGCCAGCAGTGTAGATGGACAGGGACATCAGCCCCAGCATTTT,CASSVDGQGHQPQHF
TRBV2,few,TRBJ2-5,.,TGTGCCAGTAATCAAGAGACCCAGTACTTC,CASNQETQYF
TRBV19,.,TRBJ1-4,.,TGTGCCAGTACGAGCCGGGAGTATGAAAAACTGTTTTTT,CASTSREYEKLFF
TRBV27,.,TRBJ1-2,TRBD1,TGTGCCAGCAGTTTTCGACAGGGGAGCTATGGCTACACCTTC,CASSFRQGSYGYTF
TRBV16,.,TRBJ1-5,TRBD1,TGTGCCAGCAGCCAAAGGGGACAGGGTAATCAGCCCCAGCATTTT,CASSQRGQGNQPQHF
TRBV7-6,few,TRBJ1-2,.,TGTGCCAGCAGCCCAGGCAGGGAAAATGGCTACACCTTC,CASSPGRENGYTF
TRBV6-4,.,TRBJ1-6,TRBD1,TGTGCCAGCAGTGACCGGGACAGCAATTCACCCCTCCACTTT,CASSDRDSNSPLHF
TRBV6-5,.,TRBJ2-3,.,TGTGCCGGCAGATCTTTGAGCCGTTTAGCAGATACGCAGTATTTT,CAGRSLSRLADTQYF
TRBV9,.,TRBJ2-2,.,TGTGCCAGCAGCGCCAGAGGAGTAACCGGGGAGCTGTTTTTT,CASSARGVTGELFF
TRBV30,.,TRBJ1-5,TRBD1,TGTGCCTGGACCGGACAGGGCAATCAGCCCCAGCATTTT,CAWTGQGNQPQHF
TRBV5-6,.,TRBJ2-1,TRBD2,TGTGCCAGCAGCCCAGGACTAGCGGTTATATCCTACAATGAGCAGTTCTTC,CASSPGLAVISYNEQFF
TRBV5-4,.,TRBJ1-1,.,TGTGCCAGCAGCCTCGTGACAGGAATTAACACTGAAGCTTTCTTT,CASSLVTGINTEAFF